Below, 30 T cell receptor beta chains from the same sample are listed, as sequenced in a study of cytomegalovirus exposure and HLA in healthy donors. The PCR used 60 Vbeta and 13 Jbeta primers. The protocol was immunoSEQ multiplex PCR, while the TCRdb copy is restricted to in-frame clones and leaves out a portion. This table holds roughly 120,000 clones, 73% found once. Sequenced: PBMCs. All receptors come from a man aged 35 to 55 in good health and CMV-seronegative.

In this sample, this clone turned up once. The chain carries TRBV4-1 and TRBJ2-2, with 7 nucleotides matching TRBD1. The germline gives CDR1 MGHRA, CDR2 YSYEKL. The CDR3 contains 22 residues. Trimming took 0 bases from V and 8 from J; bases not matched to a gene: 27. CDR3 loop: CASSQDSSIMAGRGGGSGELFF. The CDR3 nucleotides are TGCGCCAGCAGCCAAGATTCTAGCATTATGGCAGGACGAGGGGGCGGATCTGGGGAGCTGTTTTTT.

V usage is TRBV27 and J usage is TRBJ2-1, with 9 positions matching TRBD2. CDR3 length: 16 residues. CDR1 is MNHEY, CDR2 SMNVEV, per germline (reference sequence). V lost 3 bases to trimming and J lost 3 bases; unmatched junction nucleotides: 6. This CDR3 reads CASSFLLTSGYNEQFF. The CDR3 region has the DNA TGTGCCAGCAGTTTCCTTCTGACTAGCGGCTACAATGAGCAGTTCTTC.

The chain joins TRBV6-6 to TRBJ1-2; 8 nucleotides match TRBD1. From germline, CDR1 is MNHNY and CDR2 SVGAGI (reference sequence). The trim removed 6 bases at V and 4 bases at J, leaving 7 bases unmatched. This CDR3 has 14 amino acids. CDR3 nucleotides: TGTGCCAGCAGCCCGGACAGGGAGGGCTATGGCTACACCTTC. Its translation: CASSPDREGYGYTF.

This clone has only a few counts. This chain links TRBV5-1 with TRBJ2-1, with 9 bases matching TRBD2. Germline values: CDR1 SGHRS, CDR2 YFSETQ. This CDR3 is 17 amino acids long. Trimming removed 1 base from V and 2 bases from J; junction bases left unmatched: 7. Here the CDR3 DNA reads TGCGCCAGCAGCTTGAGGCCTAGCGGGACCACCTACAATGAGCAGTTCTTC. Translated: CASSLRPSGTTYNEQFF. The full variable domain, with the rest looked up from reference TRBV5-1 and TRBJ2-1, is KAGVTQTPRYLIKTRGQQVTLSCSPISGHRSVSWYQQTPGQGLQFLFEYFSETQRNKGNFPGRFSGRQFSNSRSEMNVSTLELGDSALYLCASSLRPSGTTYNEQFFGPGTRLTVL.

The genes are TRBV7-8 and TRBJ2-1; 9 nucleotides agree with TRBD2. V trimming: 2 bases; J trimming: 2 bases; junction bases outside the gene matches: 4. Looked up from germline, CDR1 is SGHVS and CDR2 is FQNEAQ. This CDR3 contains 16 residues. CDR3 sequence reads: CASSLLAGVTYNEQFF. The CDR3 DNA sequence: TGTGCCAGCAGCTTATTAGCGGGGGTCACCTACAATGAGCAGTTCTTC.

CDR3 nucleotides: TGTGCCAGCAGTGAATGGGCAGGGCAATACGAGCAGTACTTC. Protein sequence: CASSEWAGQYEQYF. The chain couples TRBV6-1 to TRBJ2-7, with D maybe TRBD1 (5 bases). The CDR3 covers 14 residues. Germline V gene sequence: CDR1 MNHNS, CDR2 SASEGT. V was pared by 2 bases and J by 4 bases, with 12 bases between.

Worth noting for this clone: The CDR3 end shows no conserved phenylalanine or tryptophan, and so a read error is likely. The chain links TRBV5-4 to TRBJ2-7; 7 bases are shared with TRBD1. This CDR3 spans 14 amino acids. Losses at the gene ends were 7 bases for V and 3 bases for J; bases not matched to a gene: 10. The germline V gene encodes CDR1 SGHNT and CDR2 YYREEE (reference sequence). For the CDR3, the DNA is TGTGCCAGCGCAGTGACAGGGAGTAGCTACGAGCAGTACCTC. Translated: CASAVTGSSYEQYL.

Regarding this clone: One junction end disagrees with the germline gene, perhaps due to a read error. The chain recombines TRBV7-7 with TRBJ1-1, with 9 bases lining up with TRBD1. The CDR3 length is 18 residues. The germline CDR1 and CDR2 sequences are SSHAT and FNYEAQ (reference sequence). This CDR3 is CASRLRWTGVSMNTEAFF. CDR3 nucleotide sequence: TGTGCTAGCAGACTGAGGTGGACAGGGGTGTCAATGAACACTGAAGCTTTCTTT.

This clone has a handful of counts. V usage is TRBV7-9 and J usage is TRBJ2-2, with D hard to call. V was clipped by 5 bases and J by 4 bases, with 8 bases between them. The CDR3 runs 13 residues. Looked up from germline, CDR1 is SEHNR and CDR2 is FQNEAQ (reference sequence). This chain's CDR3 is CASSPSSTGELFF. The CDR3 DNA reads TGTGCCAGCAGCCCTTCTAGCACCGGGGAGCTGTTTTTT.

The chain has TRBV23-1 and TRBJ1-2; D not certain. TRBV23-1 belongs to the ORF category, with a function that is uncertain. Trimming stripped 3 bases from V and 7 bases from J, with 18 bases between. The CDR3 covers 15 residues. In DNA, the CDR3 is TGCGCCAGCAGTCACCCACACGGGGTAGGAGGTGGCTACACCTTC. This translates into CASSHPHGVGGGYTF.

In its sample, this clone was seen a few times. The chain recombines TRBV7-3 with TRBJ1-2; 7 bases align to TRBD1. Germline loops: CDR1 SGHTA, CDR2 FQGTGA. There are 15 residues in the CDR3. J lost 6 bases, V lost 0 bases, and 7 bases had no gene match. The CDR3 protein is CASSLTLRQGNGYTF. CDR3 bases: TGTGCCAGCAGCTTAACGTTGAGACAGGGCAATGGCTACACCTTC.

This clone was seen more than once but under ten times. The gene calls are TRBV27 and TRBJ1-2; D might be TRBD1 (5 bases). Trimming pared 0 bases from V and 8 bases from J, leaving 10 bases between. Looked up from germline, CDR1 is MNHEY and CDR2 is SMNVEV (reference sequence). The CDR3 totals 13 residues. This chain's CDR3 is CASSLSRQYGYTF. The DNA for the CDR3 is TGTGCCAGCAGTTTATCTCGACAGTACGGCTACACCTTC.

The table lists this clone with a few counts. The chain links TRBV19 to TRBJ2-7; weak D call: TRBD2 (5 bases). Germline lookup yields CDR1 LNHDA and CDR2 SQIVND (reference sequence). The V and J ends lost 6 bases and 6 bases respectively, with 18 bases between them. The CDR3 totals 14 residues. The CDR3 DNA follows: TGTGCCAGTAGCATTAGCGTTCGATACTCCGAGCAGTACTTC. Protein: CASSISVRYSEQYF.

The chain couples TRBV2 to TRBJ1-6; maybe TRBD1 (5 bases). Trimming stripped 6 bases from V and 0 bases from J, with 18 bases between. This CDR3 is 18 amino acids long. The germline V gene encodes CDR1 SNHLY and CDR2 FYNNEI. In DNA form, the CDR3 reads TGTGCCAGCAGAACCTCTTCGACAGACAGCTCCTATAATTCACCCCTCCACTTT. This codes for CASRTSSTDSSYNSPLHF. Based on the CDR3 plus reference TRBV2 and TRBJ1-6, the full variable domain is EPEVTQTPSHQVTQMGQEVILRCVPISNHLYFYWYRQILGQKVEFLVSFYNNEISEKSEIFDDQFSVERPDGSNFTLKIRSTKLEDSAMYFCASRTSSTDSSYNSPLHFGNGTRLTVT.

Only a few counts were recorded for this clone. This chain links TRBV6-1 with TRBJ1-2, with 10 bases identical to TRBD1. Trimming took 2 bases from V and 6 from J; bases not matched to a gene: 6. The germline gives CDR1 MNHNS, CDR2 SASEGT. The CDR3 runs to 15 residues. The CDR3 loop is CASSELGQGVHGYTF. The CDR3 DNA reads TGTGCCAGCAGTGAATTAGGACAGGGGGTGCATGGCTACACCTTC.

The gene calls are TRBV27 and TRBJ1-5; 7 bases map to TRBD1. J lost 0 bases, V lost 5 bases, and 4 bases had no gene match. The CDR3 runs 15 residues. CDR1 is MNHEY, CDR2 SMNVEV, per germline (reference sequence). CDR3 region: CASSPGTASNQPQHF. The CDR3 DNA sequence: TGTGCCAGCAGTCCTGGGACAGCTAGCAATCAGCCCCAGCATTTT.

The chain joins TRBV28 to TRBJ2-3, with D possibly being TRBD1 (6 bases). The CDR3 runs 15 residues. Germline CDR1 is MDHEN and CDR2 is SYDVKM. The V gene lost 8 bases and the J gene lost 3 bases, with 18 bases spanning the gap. CDR3: CASVSHRVGTDTQYF. The CDR3 DNA follows: TGTGCCAGCGTGTCTCACAGGGTTGGTACAGATACGCAGTATTTT.

This rearrangement joins TRBV7-2 to TRBJ2-3; 10 positions agree with TRBD2. The CDR3 runs 18 residues. V shed 5 bases and J 1 base; nucleotides not matched to a gene: 12. Germline CDR1 is SGHTA and CDR2 is FQGNSA. CDR3 nucleotides: TGTGCCAGCAGCCCATCTAGCGGGGGAGCGACCCGCACAGATACGCAGTATTTT. The encoded protein is CASSPSSGGATRTDTQYF.

This sequence joins TRBV9 and TRBJ1-1, with 8 positions matching TRBD1. CDR1 is SGDLS and CDR2 is YYNGEE in the germline V gene. With V trimmed by 0 bases and J by 7 bases, 5 bases remained unmatched. CDR3 length: 14 amino acids. This chain's CDR3 is CASSVVPGTGEAFF. The CDR3 DNA reads as TGTGCCAGCAGCGTAGTTCCCGGGACAGGTGAAGCTTTCTTT.

Details on this clone: The sample carries other DNA sequences with the same CDR3. V and J are TRBV5-6 and TRBJ1-1; D unclear. V gave up 4 bases and J gave up 0 bases, with 16 bases separating them. The CDR3 has 16 residues. Germline values: CDR1 SGHDT, CDR2 YYEEEE. DNA of the CDR3: TGTGCCAGCAGCCTGTTTCCAGATGATATGAACACTGAAGCTTTCTTT. Protein sequence: CASSLFPDDMNTEAFF.

The chain is built from TRBV2 and TRBJ2-7; 8 bases line up with TRBD2. The CDR3 covers 14 residues. J lost 1 base, V lost 8 bases, and 7 bases had no gene match. The germline CDR1 and CDR2 sequences are SNHLY and FYNNEI. CDR3 nucleotides: TGTGCCAGCCCCCGGGGGGGCGCGTCCTACGAGCAGTACTTC. Encoded protein: CASPRGGASYEQYF.

The chain recombines TRBV6-1 with TRBJ2-3; TRBD2 might be the D (6 bases). This CDR3 spans 15 amino acids. In germline, CDR1 is MNHNS, CDR2 SASEGT. Trimming removed 1 base at V and 2 bases at J, with 10 bases between. Here the CDR3 reads CASSEGLDLTDTQYF. The CDR3 DNA reads TGTGCCAGCAGTGAAGGACTAGACCTCACAGATACGCAGTATTTT.

Only a few counts were recorded for this clone. The V call is TRBV9, the J call TRBJ1-4; tentative D call: TRBD1 (5 bases). The germline V gene has CDR1 SGDLS and CDR2 YYNGEE. Trimming removed 4 bases from V and 5 bases from J, with 12 bases in between. CDR3 size: 14 residues. CDR3 sequence (DNA): TGTGCCAGCAGCCAGGACACCAACAATGAAAAACTGTTTTTT. It specifies CASSQDTNNEKLFF.

This clone was counted at least ten times. V usage is TRBV2 and J usage is TRBJ2-1; D not certain. Germline lookup yields CDR1 SNHLY and CDR2 FYNNEI. The V end was cut by 7 bases, the J end by 8 bases, with 15 bases between. This CDR3 is 13 amino acids long. The CDR3 region is CASTAYPRDEQFF. The CDR3 DNA reads TGTGCCAGCACCGCCTACCCTCGGGATGAGCAGTTCTTC. The entire variable domain, with the rest obtained from reference TRBV2 and TRBJ2-1, is as follows: EPEVTQTPSHQVTQMGQEVILRCVPISNHLYFYWYRQILGQKVEFLVSFYNNEISEKSEIFDDQFSVERPDGSNFTLKIRSTKLEDSAMYFCASTAYPRDEQFFGPGTRLTVL.

This rearrangement joins TRBV10-3 to TRBJ1-2; 7 nucleotides agree with TRBD1. CDR1 and CDR2 (germline): ENHRY, SYGVKD. V dropped 7 bases and J dropped 0; count of bases not matched to a gene: 2. The CDR3 totals 13 residues. The CDR3 loop is CAIKTGANYGYTF. CDR3 DNA sequence: TGTGCCATCAAAACAGGGGCTAACTATGGCTACACCTTC.

The chain couples TRBV19 to TRBJ1-1; TRBD1 matches at 9 bases. V shed 5 bases and J 4 bases; nucleotides not matched to a gene: 5. The CDR3 consists of 14 residues. Germline lookup yields CDR1 LNHDA and CDR2 SQIVND (reference sequence). DNA of the CDR3: TGTGCCAGTAGTCAATCACAGGGGGCCACTGAAGCTTTCTTT. Translation gives CASSQSQGATEAFF.

This clone was observed a few times. J is TRBJ2-3 and V is TRBV7-9; D uncertain. V was trimmed by 5 bases and J by 4 bases, leaving 13 bases between them. This CDR3 contains 14 residues. Germline V gene data show CDR1 as SEHNR and CDR2 as FQNEAQ (reference sequence). The CDR3 spells CASSRLDQADTQYF. The CDR3 coding sequence is TGTGCCAGCAGCCGCCTCGATCAGGCAGATACGCAGTATTTT. The entire variable domain, with the rest obtained from reference TRBV7-9 and TRBJ2-3, is as follows: DTGVSQNPRHKITKRGQNVTFRCDPISEHNRLYWYRQTLGQGPEFLTYFQNEAQLEKSRLLSDRFSAERPKGSFSTLEIQRTEQGDSAMYLCASSRLDQADTQYFGPGTRLTVL.

The rearrangement links TRBV9 to TRBJ2-3; 16 bases line up with TRBD2. The CDR3 length is 17 residues. With V trimmed by 5 bases and J by 1 base, 4 bases remained unmatched. Germline CDR1 is SGDLS and CDR2 is YYNGEE. In DNA, the CDR3 is TGTGCCAGCAGTCAAGGGACTAGCGGGGGGGGCACAGATACGCAGTATTTT. This translates into CASSQGTSGGGTDTQYF.

The rearrangement uses TRBV5-8 and TRBJ2-3; D is unclear. CDR1 is SGHTS, CDR2 YDEGEE, per germline. The CDR3 totals 13 residues. The V gene lost 4 bases and the J gene lost 2 bases, with 8 bases spanning the gap. As DNA, the CDR3 is TGTGCCAGCAGCCTTTCCTTCACAGATACGCAGTATTTT. This gives the protein CASSLSFTDTQYF.

V usage is TRBV11-2 and J usage is TRBJ2-7, with TRBD2 identical over 12 bases. From germline, CDR1 is SGHAT and CDR2 FQNNGV. Germline trimming cut 5 bases from V and 2 bases from J; bases unmatched to any gene: 4. The CDR3 contains 15 residues. Here the CDR3 reads CASSTGLAGTYEQYF. The CDR3 DNA is TGTGCCAGCAGCACCGGACTAGCGGGGACCTACGAGCAGTACTTC. The full variable domain, with the rest looked up from reference TRBV11-2 and TRBJ2-7, is EAGVAQSPRYKIIEKRQSVAFWCNPISGHATLYWYQQILGQGPKLLIQFQNNGVVDDSQLPKDRFSAERLKGVDSTLKIQPAKLEDSAVYLCASSTGLAGTYEQYFGPGTRLTVT.